The clone carrying this T cell receptor (beta chain) came up once. The sample originates from a study of T cell responses to AZD1222 COVID-19 vaccine. The table came from immunoSEQ multiplex PCR; TCRdb's copy has only in-frame clones and leaves some out. The data show fewer than 120,000 clones, over 90% seen once. Germline CDR1 is SGHNT and CDR2 is YYREEE (reference sequence). CDR3 size: 15 residues. The ends lost 5 bases at V and 3 bases at J; junction bases unmatched: 10. The TCR sequence derives from an adult who received the AZD1222 COVID-19 vaccine. This specimen consisted of peripheral blood, obtained 28 days after the second AZD1222 dose. The V gene is TRBV5-4, the J gene TRBJ1-2, with 7 nucleotides matching TRBD1. This CDR3 reads CASRSGQLFYYGYTF. The CDR3 nucleotides read TGTGCCAGCAGATCGGGACAGCTCTTTTACTATGGCTACACCTTC.